The 10 T cell receptor beta chains presented below share a single source sample, sequenced in a study of cytomegalovirus exposure and HLA in healthy donors. The PCR was carried out with 60 Vbeta primers and 13 Jbeta primers. Libraries were prepared by immunoSEQ multiplex PCR; TCRdb keeps only in-frame clonotypes and omits some of them. This table holds 150,000 to 200,000 clones, 80% found once. What was sequenced was PBMCs. The receptors derive from a man aged 25 to 40 in good health and CMV-seropositive.

This clone has more than one count but fewer than ten. The rearrangement links TRBV4-2 to TRBJ1-1; a weak D match, TRBD1 (6 bases). CDR1 is LGHNA, CDR2 YNFKEQ, per germline. The V end was cut by 4 bases, the J end by 5 bases, with 11 bases between. The CDR3 is 13 residues long. The CDR3 sequence is CASSLRQETEAFF. In DNA, the CDR3 is TGTGCCAGCAGCCTACGACAGGAGACTGAAGCTTTCTTT.

The rearrangement uses TRBV10-3 and TRBJ2-2; 11 nucleotides align to TRBD2. This CDR3 is 18 amino acids long. The germline V gene encodes CDR1 ENHRY and CDR2 SYGVKD. V lost 6 bases and J lost 3; bases outside the gene matches: 12. CDR3 DNA sequence: TGTGCCATCAGAGTGGCACCGGTGGGACTAGCGGACACCGGGGAGCTGTTTTTT. This encodes CAIRVAPVGLADTGELFF.

This clone was seen a handful of times. The chain combines TRBV6-5 with TRBJ2-7, with 7 bases aligning to TRBD2. Germline V gives CDR1 MNHEY, CDR2 SVGAGI. With V trimmed by 6 bases and J by 4 bases, 9 bases remained unmatched. The CDR3 extends over 14 amino acids. The DNA for the CDR3 is TGTGCCAGCAGACCGGGGGGACCGGCGTACGAGCAGTACTTC. This codes for CASRPGGPAYEQYF.

The chain joins TRBV7-9 to TRBJ1-2, with 12 nucleotides matching TRBD1. Germline CDR1 reads SEHNR; CDR2 reads FQNEAQ (reference sequence). V shed 2 bases and J 0 bases; nucleotides not matched to a gene: 7. This CDR3 has 18 residues. This CDR3 reads CASSLSRGQGATNYGYTF. The DNA for the CDR3 is TGTGCCAGCAGCTTAAGTAGGGGACAGGGGGCAACTAACTATGGCTACACCTTC. Filled out from reference TRBV7-9 and TRBJ1-2, the complete variable domain reads DTGVSQNPRHKITKRGQNVTFRCDPISEHNRLYWYRQTLGQGPEFLTYFQNEAQLEKSRLLSDRFSAERPKGSFSTLEIQRTEQGDSAMYLCASSLSRGQGATNYGYTFGSGTRLTVV.

The rearrangement joins TRBV10-3 to TRBJ1-2, with D possibly TRBD1 on 6 matching bases. This CDR3 is built from 14 residues. Trimming took off 6 bases at V and 8 bases at J, with 19 bases between the two ends. Germline V lookup: CDR1 ENHRY, CDR2 SYGVKD. The CDR3 DNA sequence: TGTGCCATCAGGGAACCAACCAGGGGTGAAGGCTACACCTTC. It encodes CAIREPTRGEGYTF.

This chain connects TRBV15 to TRBJ1-2; 9 nucleotides line up with TRBD1. Per germline, CDR1 LNHNV and CDR2 YYDKDF (reference sequence). This CDR3 is 15 amino acids long. V trimming: 4 bases; J trimming: 8 bases; junction bases outside the gene matches: 11. The CDR3 here is CATSKQGAGTYGYTF. The CDR3 DNA is TGTGCCACCAGCAAACAGGGGGCGGGTACGTACGGCTACACCTTC.

The gene calls are TRBV7-9 and TRBJ2-3, with TRBD2 matching over 8 bases. V lost 2 bases and J lost 5; bases outside the gene matches: 12. The CDR3 is 17 residues long. The germline V gene encodes CDR1 SEHNR and CDR2 FQNEAQ (reference sequence). The CDR3 region is CASSLLSGGAGGDTQYF. CDR3 DNA sequence: TGTGCCAGCAGCTTATTGTCCGGGGGGGCCGGGGGAGATACGCAGTATTTT.

This clone came up once. J is TRBJ1-1 and V is TRBV2; D perhaps matches TRBD1 (6 bases). CDR1 is SNHLY, CDR2 FYNNEI, per germline. The ends were cut back, 8 bases at V and 4 bases at J, with 14 bases in the middle. The CDR3 covers 13 residues. The CDR3 region has the DNA TGTGCCAGCCACAGGGATTCGGGCACTGAAGCTTTCTTT. Residues: CASHRDSGTEAFF.

The V call is TRBV29-1, the J call TRBJ2-2; 9 nucleotides match TRBD1. This CDR3 spans 17 amino acids. CDR1 SQVTM and CDR2 ANQGSEA come from the germline V gene. Trimming took 7 bases from V and 2 from J; bases not matched to a gene: 14. The CDR3 coding sequence is TGCAGCGCAAAACAGGGGGCGTATGGGCCAAACACCGGGGAGCTGTTTTTT. This translates into CSAKQGAYGPNTGELFF.

This clone occurred a few times. This chain connects TRBV4-3 to TRBJ1-4; D is unresolved. The V end was cut by 4 bases, the J end by 7 bases, with 13 bases between. Germline CDR1 and CDR2: LGHNA and YSLEER. This CDR3 contains 14 residues. The CDR3 DNA reads TGCGCCAGCAGCCGGGTGCGAGGTGCTGAAAAACTGTTTTTT. This codes for CASSRVRGAEKLFF.